This passage covers 3 T cell receptor beta chains from one sample sequenced in a study of tumour-infiltrating T cells in Burkitt lymphoma. TCRdb keeps only in-frame clones here, not all; method: immunoSEQ multiplex PCR. The sample includes roughly 1,700 clones, approximately 15% seen only once; the top ten take around an eighth. The specimen was tumor tissue. The receptors come from a human donor with Burkitt lymphoma.

The rearrangement uses TRBV10-3 and TRBJ2-7; D ambiguous. Germline CDR1 reads ENHRY; CDR2 reads SYGVKD. The CDR3 runs 13 residues. Trimming removed 3 bases from V and 0 bases from J, with 6 bases in between. The DNA of the CDR3 is TGTGCCATCAGTGACAGCGACTCCTACGAGCAGTACTTC. Translated, it gives CAISDSDSYEQYF.

On this clone itself: Other DNA sequences in the sample encode the same CDR3. The V gene is TRBV7-9, the J gene TRBJ2-1, with D uncertain. Per the germline V gene, CDR1 is SEHNR and CDR2 is FQNEAQ (reference sequence). V lost 4 bases to trimming and J lost 8 bases, with 6 bases between them. This CDR3 region has 11 residues. The CDR3 loop is CASSWVDEQFF. The CDR3, as DNA: TGTGCCAGCAGCTGGGTGGATGAGCAGTTCTTC.

In DNA, the CDR3 is TGTGCCAGCAGCAAAGAAGAGGGGCAGGTCGGGAGCCTACTCTCTGGAAACACCATATATTTT. Translation: CASSKEEGQVGSLLSGNTIYF. V and J are TRBV21-1 and TRBJ1-3. TRBV21-1 is recorded as a pseudogene. The CDR3 runs to 21 residues.